This T cell receptor beta chain was sequenced during a study of CD8 T cells in ankylosing spondylitis listed by TCRdb under 2017. For the wider study: To find TCR variants linked to disease, the study profiled T cell receptor beta repertoires in ankylosing spondylitis patients and healthy donors. In total, the full study cohort was made up of 100 to 140 healthy donors and 25 or so ankylosing spondylitis patients. Samples of peripheral blood were taken, and for ankylosing spondylitis patients, synovial fluid was collected as well.

This clonotype was observed at least ten times. Its antigen is currently not known. Base qualities are not provided; no much larger clone lies one nucleotide away. Sequenced on an Illumina HiSeq 2500. Quantitative 5'-RACE with molecular barcodes was used to prepare TCR beta libraries. The study's own analysis went as follows. A new computational method based on a probabilistic model of VDJ rearrangement was used to identify disease-linked TCR variants. TCRdb passed the public sequencing reads through fastp at Q25 and MiXCR, retaining productive beta sequences. Under each unique CDR3 protein, matching rows form one entry showing the most common genes and DNA. TCRdb, rather than the study authors, made the V and J calls. For this sample the table gives 120,000 to 150,000 distinct CDR3 sequences, of which roughly 8.8% were detected only once. The top ten constitute 6% to 8% of the sample. The paper as a whole reports these results and caveats: Some TCR beta motif variants had previously been reported in synovial fluid and blood of reactive arthritis patients, which suggested common disease-initiation mechanisms. According to the report, matched synovial fluid samples from ankylosing spondylitis patients were significantly enriched for the disease-linked clones. In peripheral blood, the disease-linked clones were found at relatively low frequencies and had a CD8+ phenotype. Blood from ankylosing spondylitis patients appeared to be characterized by a TCR beta motif composed of eight highly homologous amino acid variants.

Trimming at the junction amounts to 6 bases on V and 0 bases on J, and the germline ends lie 13 bases apart. The germline V gene supplies CDR1 KGHSH and CDR2 LQKENI. The CDR3, from cysteine to phenylalanine, totals 15 residues. Left in the record is the CDR3 DNA by itself, 45 bases read in frame from the first base. Synovial fluid samples were matched to blood samples from the same ankylosing spondylitis patients. Sample: synovial fluid, either unsorted or a sorted T cell fraction (not recorded which). The V and J genes are TRBV18 and TRBJ2-3; TRBD1 is possibly the D segment (6 matching bases). This receptor was obtained from a male donor with ankylosing spondylitis. The bases are TGTGCCAGCTCGTTGGGACATGCTAGCACAGATACGCAGTATTTT. Translation gives CASSLGHASTDTQYF.